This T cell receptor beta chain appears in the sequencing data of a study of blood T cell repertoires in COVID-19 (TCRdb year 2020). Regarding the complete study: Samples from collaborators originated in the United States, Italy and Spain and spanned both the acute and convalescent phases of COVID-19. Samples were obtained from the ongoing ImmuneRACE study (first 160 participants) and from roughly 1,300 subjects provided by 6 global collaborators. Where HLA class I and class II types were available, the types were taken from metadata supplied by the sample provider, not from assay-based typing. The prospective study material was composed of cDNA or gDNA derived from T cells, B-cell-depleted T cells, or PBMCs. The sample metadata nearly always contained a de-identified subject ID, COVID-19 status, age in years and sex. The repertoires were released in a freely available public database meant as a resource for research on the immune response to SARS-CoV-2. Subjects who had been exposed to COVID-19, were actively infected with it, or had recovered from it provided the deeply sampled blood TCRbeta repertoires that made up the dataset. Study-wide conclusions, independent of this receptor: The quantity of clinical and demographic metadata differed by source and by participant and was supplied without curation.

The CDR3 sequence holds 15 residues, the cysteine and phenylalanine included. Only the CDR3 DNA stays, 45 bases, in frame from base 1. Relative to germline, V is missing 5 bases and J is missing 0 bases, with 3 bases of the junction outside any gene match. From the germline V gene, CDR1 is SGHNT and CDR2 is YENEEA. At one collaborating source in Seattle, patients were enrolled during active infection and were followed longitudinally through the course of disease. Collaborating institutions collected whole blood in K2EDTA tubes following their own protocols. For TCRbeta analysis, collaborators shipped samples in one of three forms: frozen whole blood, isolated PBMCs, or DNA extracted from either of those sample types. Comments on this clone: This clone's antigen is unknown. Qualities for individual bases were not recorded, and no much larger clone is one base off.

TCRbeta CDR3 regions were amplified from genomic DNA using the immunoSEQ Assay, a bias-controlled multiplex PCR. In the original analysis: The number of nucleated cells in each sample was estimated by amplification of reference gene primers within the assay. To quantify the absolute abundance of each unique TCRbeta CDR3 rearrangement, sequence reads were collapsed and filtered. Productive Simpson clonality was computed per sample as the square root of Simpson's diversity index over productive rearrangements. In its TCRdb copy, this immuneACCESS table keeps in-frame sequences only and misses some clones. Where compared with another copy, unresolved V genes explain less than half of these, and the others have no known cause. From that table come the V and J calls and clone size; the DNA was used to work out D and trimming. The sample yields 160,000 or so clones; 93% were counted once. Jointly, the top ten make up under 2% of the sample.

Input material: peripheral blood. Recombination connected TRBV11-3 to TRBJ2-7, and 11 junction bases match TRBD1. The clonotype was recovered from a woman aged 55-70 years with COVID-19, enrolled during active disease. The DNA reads TGTGCCAGCAGCCAGGACAGGGGGCCCTCCTACGAGCAGTACTTC. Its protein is CASSQDRGPSYEQYF.